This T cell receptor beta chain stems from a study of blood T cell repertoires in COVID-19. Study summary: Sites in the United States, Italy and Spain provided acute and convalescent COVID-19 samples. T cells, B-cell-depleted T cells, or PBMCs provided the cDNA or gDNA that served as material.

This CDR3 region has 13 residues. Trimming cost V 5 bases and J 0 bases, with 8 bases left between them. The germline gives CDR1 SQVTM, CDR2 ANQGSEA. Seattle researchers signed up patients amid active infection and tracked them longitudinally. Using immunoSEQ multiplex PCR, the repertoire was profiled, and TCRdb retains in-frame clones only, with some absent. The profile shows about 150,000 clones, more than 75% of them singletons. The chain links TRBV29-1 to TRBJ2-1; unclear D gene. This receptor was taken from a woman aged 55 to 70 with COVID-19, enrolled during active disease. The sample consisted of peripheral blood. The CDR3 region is CSVHLRSYNEQFF. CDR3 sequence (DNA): TGCAGCGTTCATCTGCGCTCCTACAATGAGCAGTTCTTC.